This T cell receptor beta chain was identified during a study of T cell repertoires in cytomegalovirus infection. Study context: Matching HLA type, along with CMV infection, was indicated by public TCR beta signatures.

The V gene's germline CDR1 is KGHSH and CDR2 LQKENI. V was trimmed by 3 bases and J by 5 bases, leaving 11 bases between them. The CDR3 consists of 14 residues. As to this clonotype: Antigen: not known.

TCRdb reprocessed the reads with MiXCR, giving one entry per CDR3 protein. Here the sample spans about 700,000 distinct CDR3 sequences, roughly a third being singletons. This sequence was found in a human donor in good health (CMV status not recorded). Some clones in this sample may be carry-over from other donors' samples. Sequences were derived from cultured PBMCs, sampled from culture after CMV antigen stimulation. The V call is TRBV18, the J call TRBJ1-3; a possible D gene is TRBD1 (5 bases). The CDR3 nucleotides are TGTGCCAGCTCACCGCGGACACATCGAAACACCATATATTTT. It yields the protein CASSPRTHRNTIYF.